This T cell receptor (beta chain) appears in the sequencing data of a study of CD8 T cells in ankylosing spondylitis. Regarding the study as a whole: Reactive arthritis synovial fluid and blood were previously reported to contain some motif variants. Disease-associated clones were reportedly significantly overrepresented in matched ankylosing spondylitis synovial fluid. Disease-linked clones were found to be CD8+ and relatively rare in peripheral blood.

A quantitative 5'-RACE method, one with molecular barcodes, was used to make TCR beta libraries. A single record per CDR3 protein comes from TCRdb applying MiXCR to the 5' RACE reads. The sample includes 200,000 to 300,000 distinct CDR3 sequences, 10% to 13% seen only once; the top ten take about 2.8%. The germline V gene encodes CDR1 SGHRS and CDR2 YFSETQ. V lost 0 bases and J 6 bases, leaving 9 bases between the germline ends. CDR3 size: 14 residues. This clonotype was seen a handful of times. Its antigen is not identified. This TCR was sampled from a male donor with ankylosing spondylitis or in good health (not recorded which). Sequencing was performed on blood, either unsorted or a sorted T cell fraction (not recorded which). The V and J genes are TRBV5-1 and TRBJ2-2; a weak D match, TRBD1 (5 bases). In nucleotides, the CDR3 is TGCGCCAGCAGCTTGGAGGGGTCGGCCGGGGAGCTGTTTTTT. Its protein is CASSLEGSAGELFF.